This TCR beta chain was found in a study of T-cell memory formation after mild COVID-19. Study background: The TCR clusters were mostly specific to one donor.

The CDR3 runs to 14 residues. Germline lookup yields CDR1 MNHEY and CDR2 SVGAGI. V was shortened by 0 bases and J by 4 bases, with 9 bases between the two germline ends. As regards this clonotype: The antigen is not known.

Whole-study results and caveats: The authors did not confirm SARS-CoV-2 specificity of second-wave clones peaking day 37.

MiXCR, applied by TCRdb to the 5' RACE reads, yields one record per CDR3 protein. The data contain 350,000 to 450,000 distinct CDR3 sequences, roughly 26% of them singletons. The genes are TRBV6-5 and TRBJ2-5; either TRBD1 or TRBD2 may supply D (5 bases each). The TCR sequence derives from an adult woman who had mild COVID-19 (a few samples of this study predate the infection). Cell type and time point are not known. Sequencing used PBMCs or a T cell subset sorted from them (not recorded which). CDR3: CASSYSSGRETQYF. The CDR3 DNA reads TGTGCCAGCAGTTACTCGTCGGGACGAGAGACCCAGTACTTC.